This section outlines one T cell receptor (beta chain) sequence together with its context. The data originate from a study of blood T cells in healthy people across ages. A second PCR of about 7 to 12 cycles used a sample-barcoded 5' primer and a J-beta primer mix. One entry per CDR3 protein results from TCRdb running MiXCR on the 5' RACE reads. This sample has fewer than 800,000 distinct CDR3 sequences, with more than 40% found just once. The CDR3 totals 16 residues. Germline CDR1 MNHEY, CDR2 SMNVEV (reference sequence). V lost 4 bases to trimming and J lost 4 bases; unmatched junction nucleotides: 11.

Input material: blood. This chain uses TRBV27 with TRBJ1-1, with 8 positions matching TRBD1. This receptor was identified in a woman aged 55 to 70 in good health. The CDR3 reads CASSSLGTGKATEAFF. CDR3 nucleotide sequence: TGTGCCAGCAGTTCTCTCGGGACAGGTAAAGCCACTGAAGCTTTCTTT.